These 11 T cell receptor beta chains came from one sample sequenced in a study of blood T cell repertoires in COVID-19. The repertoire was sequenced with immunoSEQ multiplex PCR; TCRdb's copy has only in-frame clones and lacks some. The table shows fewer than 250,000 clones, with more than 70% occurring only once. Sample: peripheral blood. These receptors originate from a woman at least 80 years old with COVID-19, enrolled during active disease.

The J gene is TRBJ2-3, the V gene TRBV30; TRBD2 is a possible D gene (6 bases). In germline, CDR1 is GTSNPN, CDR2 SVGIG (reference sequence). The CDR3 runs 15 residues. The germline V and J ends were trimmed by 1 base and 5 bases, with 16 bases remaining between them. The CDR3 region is CAWSASSDYGDTQYF. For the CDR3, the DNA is TGTGCCTGGAGTGCTTCCTCGGACTATGGAGATACGCAGTATTTT.

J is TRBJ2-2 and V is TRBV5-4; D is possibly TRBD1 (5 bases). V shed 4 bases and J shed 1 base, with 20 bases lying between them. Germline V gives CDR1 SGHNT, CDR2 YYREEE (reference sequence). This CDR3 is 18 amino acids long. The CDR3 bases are TGTGCCAGCAGCAGTGCCGTCTTGGGGCAGGTGAACACCGGGGAGCTGTTTTTT. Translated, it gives CASSSAVLGQVNTGELFF.

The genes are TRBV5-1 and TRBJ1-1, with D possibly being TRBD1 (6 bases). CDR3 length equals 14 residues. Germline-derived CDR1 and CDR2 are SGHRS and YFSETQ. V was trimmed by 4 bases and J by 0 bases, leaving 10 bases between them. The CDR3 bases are TGCGCCAGCAGCCGGACAGCCTTGAACACTGAAGCTTTCTTT. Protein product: CASSRTALNTEAFF.

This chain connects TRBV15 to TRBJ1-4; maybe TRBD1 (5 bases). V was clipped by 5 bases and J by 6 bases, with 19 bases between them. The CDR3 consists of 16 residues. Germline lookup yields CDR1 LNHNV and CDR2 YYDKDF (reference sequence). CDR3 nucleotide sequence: TGTGCCACCAGCCCCGGTTATGGCAGGGCGGATGAAAAACTGTTTTTT. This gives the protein CATSPGYGRADEKLFF.

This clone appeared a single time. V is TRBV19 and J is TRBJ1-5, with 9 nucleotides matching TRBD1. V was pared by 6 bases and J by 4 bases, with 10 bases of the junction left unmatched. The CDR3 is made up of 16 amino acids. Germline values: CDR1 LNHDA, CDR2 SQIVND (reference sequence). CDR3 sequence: CASRGGTGNTNQPQHF. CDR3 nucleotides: TGTGCCAGTAGGGGGGGGACAGGGAATACTAATCAGCCCCAGCATTTT.

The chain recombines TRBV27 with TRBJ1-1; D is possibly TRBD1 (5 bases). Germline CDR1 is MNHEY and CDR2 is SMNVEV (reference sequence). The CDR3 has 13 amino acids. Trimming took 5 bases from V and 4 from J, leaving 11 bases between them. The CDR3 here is CASSPWGGTEAFF. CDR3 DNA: TGTGCCAGCAGTCCTTGGGGGGGCACTGAAGCTTTCTTT.

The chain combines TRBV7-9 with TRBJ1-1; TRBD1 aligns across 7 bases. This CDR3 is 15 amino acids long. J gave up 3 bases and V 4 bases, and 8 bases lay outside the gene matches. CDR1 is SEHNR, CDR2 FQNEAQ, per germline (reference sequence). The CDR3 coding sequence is TGTGCCAGCAGCTCGGGACAGACTCGGGACACTGAAGCTTTCTTT. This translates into CASSSGQTRDTEAFF.

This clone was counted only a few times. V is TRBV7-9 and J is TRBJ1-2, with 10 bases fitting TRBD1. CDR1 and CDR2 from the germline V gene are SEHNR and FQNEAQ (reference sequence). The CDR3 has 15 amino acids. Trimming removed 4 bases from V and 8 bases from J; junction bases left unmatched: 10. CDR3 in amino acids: CASSSGTGEVEGYTF. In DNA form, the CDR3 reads TGTGCCAGCAGCTCGGGGACAGGGGAGGTCGAGGGCTACACCTTC.

CDR3 DNA sequence: TGTGCCAGCTCATCCACGCTCAGGCAAGAAGCTTTCTTT. It is translated as CASSSTLRQEAFF. The rearrangement joins TRBV18 to TRBJ1-1; D ambiguous. Looked up from germline, CDR1 is KGHSH and CDR2 is LQKENI. The germline V and J ends were trimmed by 5 bases and 8 bases, with 15 bases remaining between them. The CDR3 consists of 13 residues. The full variable domain, completed using reference TRBV18 and TRBJ1-1, is NAGVMQNPRHLVRRRGQEARLRCSPMKGHSHVYWYRQLPEEGLKFMVYLQKENIIDESGMPKERFSAEFPKEGPSILRIQQVVRGDSAAYFCASSSTLRQEAFFGQGTRLTVV.

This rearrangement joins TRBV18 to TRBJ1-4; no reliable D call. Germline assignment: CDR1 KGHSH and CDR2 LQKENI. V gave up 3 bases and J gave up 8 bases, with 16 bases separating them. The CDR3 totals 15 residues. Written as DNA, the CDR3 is TGTGCCAGCTCACCTGGCCTCTCCTCGAAGGAAAAACTGTTTTTT. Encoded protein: CASSPGLSSKEKLFF.

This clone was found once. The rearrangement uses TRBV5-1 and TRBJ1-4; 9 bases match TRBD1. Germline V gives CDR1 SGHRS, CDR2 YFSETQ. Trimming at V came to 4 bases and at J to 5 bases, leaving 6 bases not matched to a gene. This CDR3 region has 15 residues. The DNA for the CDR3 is TGCGCCAGCAGCGCCTGGACAGGGGACAATGAAAAACTGTTTTTT. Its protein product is CASSAWTGDNEKLFF.